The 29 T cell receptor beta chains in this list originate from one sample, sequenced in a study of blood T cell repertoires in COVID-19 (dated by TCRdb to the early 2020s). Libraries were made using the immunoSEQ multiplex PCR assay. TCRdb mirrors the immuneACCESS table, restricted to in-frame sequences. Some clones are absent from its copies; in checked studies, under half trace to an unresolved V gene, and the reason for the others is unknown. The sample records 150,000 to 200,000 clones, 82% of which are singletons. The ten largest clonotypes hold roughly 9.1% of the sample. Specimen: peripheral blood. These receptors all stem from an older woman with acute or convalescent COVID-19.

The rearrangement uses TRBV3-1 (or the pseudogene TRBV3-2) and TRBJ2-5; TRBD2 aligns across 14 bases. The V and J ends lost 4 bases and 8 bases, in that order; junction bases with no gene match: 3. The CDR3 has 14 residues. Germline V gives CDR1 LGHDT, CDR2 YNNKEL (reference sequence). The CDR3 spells CASSPGLAGGTQYF. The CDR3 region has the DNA TGTGCCAGCAGCCCCGGACTAGCGGGGGGTACCCAGTACTTC.

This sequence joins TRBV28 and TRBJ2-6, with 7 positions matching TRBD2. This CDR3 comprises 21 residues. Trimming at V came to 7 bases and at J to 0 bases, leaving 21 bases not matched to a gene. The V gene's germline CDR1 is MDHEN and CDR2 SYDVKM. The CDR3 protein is CASIRDGLGRDYVSGANVLTF. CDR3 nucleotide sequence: TGTGCCAGCATCAGGGACGGATTGGGCAGGGACTACGTCTCTGGGGCCAACGTCCTGACTTTC.

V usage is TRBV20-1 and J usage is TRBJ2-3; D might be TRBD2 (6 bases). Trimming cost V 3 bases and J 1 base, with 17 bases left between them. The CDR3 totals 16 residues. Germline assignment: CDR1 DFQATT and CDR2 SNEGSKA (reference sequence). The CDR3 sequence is CSASDISGTGTDTQYF. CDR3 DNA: TGCAGTGCTAGTGATATTAGCGGAACGGGCACAGATACGCAGTATTTT.

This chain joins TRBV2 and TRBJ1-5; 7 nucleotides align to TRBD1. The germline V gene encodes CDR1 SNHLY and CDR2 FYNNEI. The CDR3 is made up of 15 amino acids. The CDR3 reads CASSREQGPNQPQHF. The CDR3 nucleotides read TGTGCTAGCTCCAGGGAACAGGGGCCTAATCAGCCCCAGCATTTT.

The DNA for the CDR3 is TGTGCCAGCAGCTTAACCACAGAAGAAAAACTGTTTTTT. The encoded protein is CASSLTTEEKLFF. The chain couples TRBV7-2 to TRBJ1-4; D is unresolved. CDR1 is SGHTA, CDR2 FQGNSA, per germline. The CDR3 is 13 amino acids. With 2 bases removed from V and 8 bases from J, the gap between germline ends came to 9 bases.

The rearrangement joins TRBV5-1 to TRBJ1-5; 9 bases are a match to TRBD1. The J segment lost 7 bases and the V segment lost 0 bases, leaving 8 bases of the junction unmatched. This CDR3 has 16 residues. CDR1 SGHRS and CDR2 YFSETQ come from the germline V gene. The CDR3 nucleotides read TGCGCCAGCAGCTTGGGGCCAGACAGGGGGGAACAGCCCCAGCATTTT. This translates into CASSLGPDRGEQPQHF.

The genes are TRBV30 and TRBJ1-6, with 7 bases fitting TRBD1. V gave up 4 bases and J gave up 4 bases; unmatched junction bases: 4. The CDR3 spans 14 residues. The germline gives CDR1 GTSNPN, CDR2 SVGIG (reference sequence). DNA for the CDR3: TGTGCCTGGATCCCCAGGGGGTATAATTCACCCCTCCACTTT. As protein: CAWIPRGYNSPLHF. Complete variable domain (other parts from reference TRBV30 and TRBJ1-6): SQTIHQWPATLVQPVGSPLSLECTVEGTSNPNLYWYRQAAGRGLQLLFYSVGIGQISSEVPQNLSASRPQDRQFILSSKKLLLSDSGFYLCAWIPRGYNSPLHFGNGTRLTVT.

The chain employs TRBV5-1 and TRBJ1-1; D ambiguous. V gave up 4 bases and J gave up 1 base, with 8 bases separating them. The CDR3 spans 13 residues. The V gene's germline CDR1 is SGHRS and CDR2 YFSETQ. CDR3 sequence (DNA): TGCGCCAGCAGCAAAACACAGAACACTGAAGCTTTCTTT. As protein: CASSKTQNTEAFF.

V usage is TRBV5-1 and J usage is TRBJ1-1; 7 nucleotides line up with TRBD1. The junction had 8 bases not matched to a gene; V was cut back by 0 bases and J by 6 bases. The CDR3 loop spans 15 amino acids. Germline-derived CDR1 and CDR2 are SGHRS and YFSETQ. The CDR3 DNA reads TGCGCCAGCAGCTTGGACTCGGACAGGAGGGCTGAAGCTTTCTTT. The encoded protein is CASSLDSDRRAEAFF.

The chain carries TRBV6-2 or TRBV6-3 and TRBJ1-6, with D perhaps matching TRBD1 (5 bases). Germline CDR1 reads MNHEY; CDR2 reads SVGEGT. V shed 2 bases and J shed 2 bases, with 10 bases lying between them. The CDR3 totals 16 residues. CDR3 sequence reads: CASSYRAGTYNSPLHF. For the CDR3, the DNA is TGTGCCAGCAGTTACAGGGCAGGGACCTATAATTCACCCCTCCACTTT.

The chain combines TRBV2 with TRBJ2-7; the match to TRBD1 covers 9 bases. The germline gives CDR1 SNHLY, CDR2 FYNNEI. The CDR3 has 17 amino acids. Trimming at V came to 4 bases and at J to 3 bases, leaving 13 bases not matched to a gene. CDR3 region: CASSGERTGGLLYEQYF. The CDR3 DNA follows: TGTGCCAGCAGTGGAGAACGAACAGGGGGCTTACTCTACGAGCAGTACTTC.

CDR3 sequence (DNA): TGTGCCAGCAGCGTCGGGACAGGGGATCAGCCCCAGCATTTT. Translation gives CASSVGTGDQPQHF. V is TRBV9 and J is TRBJ1-5, with 10 bases lining up with TRBD1. The CDR3 extends over 14 amino acids. CDR1 is SGDLS and CDR2 is YYNGEE in the germline V gene. The V gene end was trimmed by 2 bases and the J gene end by 5 bases; junction bases not matched to a gene: 1.

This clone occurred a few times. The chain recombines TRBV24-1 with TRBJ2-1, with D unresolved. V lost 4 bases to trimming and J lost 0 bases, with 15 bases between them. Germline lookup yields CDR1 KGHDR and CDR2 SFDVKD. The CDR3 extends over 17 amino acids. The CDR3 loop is CATSDSLRLGSYNEQFF. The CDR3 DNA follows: TGTGCCACCAGTGACTCTCTAAGGCTAGGCTCCTACAATGAGCAGTTCTTC.

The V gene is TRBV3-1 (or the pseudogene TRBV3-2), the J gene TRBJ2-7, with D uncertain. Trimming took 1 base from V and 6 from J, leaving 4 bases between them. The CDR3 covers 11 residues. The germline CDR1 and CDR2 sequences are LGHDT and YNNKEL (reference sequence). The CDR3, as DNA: TGTGCCAGCAGCCAAGCTAGCGAGCAGTACTTC. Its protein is CASSQASEQYF.

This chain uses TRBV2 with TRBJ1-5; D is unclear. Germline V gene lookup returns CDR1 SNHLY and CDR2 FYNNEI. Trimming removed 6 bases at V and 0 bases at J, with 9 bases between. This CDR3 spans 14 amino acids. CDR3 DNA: TGTGCCAGCAGGTACGGTGGTAGCAATCAGCCCCAGCATTTT. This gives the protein CASRYGGSNQPQHF.

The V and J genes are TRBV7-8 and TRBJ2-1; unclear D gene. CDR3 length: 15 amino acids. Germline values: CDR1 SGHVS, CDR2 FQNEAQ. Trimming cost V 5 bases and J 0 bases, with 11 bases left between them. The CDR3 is CASSQTQSSYNEQFF. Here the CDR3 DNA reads TGTGCCAGCAGCCAAACACAGAGCTCCTACAATGAGCAGTTCTTC.

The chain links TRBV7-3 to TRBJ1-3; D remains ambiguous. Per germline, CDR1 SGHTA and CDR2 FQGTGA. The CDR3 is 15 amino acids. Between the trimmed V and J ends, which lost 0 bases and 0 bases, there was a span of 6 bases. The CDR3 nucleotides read TGTGCCAGCAGCTTAACAGGGAGCTCTGGAAACACCATATATTTT. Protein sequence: CASSLTGSSGNTIYF.

CDR3 coding DNA: TGTGCCAGCAGGACACAGGGGGCGAATCAGCCCCAGCATTTT. Translating gives CASRTQGANQPQHF. The rearrangement uses TRBV28 and TRBJ1-5; 9 bases are a match to TRBD1. This CDR3 region has 14 residues. Germline CDR1 reads MDHEN; CDR2 reads SYDVKM. The V gene end was trimmed by 6 bases and the J gene end by 4 bases; junction bases not matched to a gene: 4.

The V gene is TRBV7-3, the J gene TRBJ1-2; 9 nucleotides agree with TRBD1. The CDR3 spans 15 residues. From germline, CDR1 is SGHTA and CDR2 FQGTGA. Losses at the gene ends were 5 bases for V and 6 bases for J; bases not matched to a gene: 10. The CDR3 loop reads CASSPTGTGLDGYTF. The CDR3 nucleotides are TGTGCCAGCAGCCCTACCGGGACAGGGTTGGATGGCTACACCTTC.

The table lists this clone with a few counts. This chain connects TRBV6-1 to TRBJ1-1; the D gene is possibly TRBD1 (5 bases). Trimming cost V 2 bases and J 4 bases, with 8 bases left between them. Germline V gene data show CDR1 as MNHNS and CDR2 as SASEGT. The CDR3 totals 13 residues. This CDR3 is CASSEMGGTEAFF. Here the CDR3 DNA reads TGTGCCAGCAGTGAAATGGGGGGCACTGAAGCTTTCTTT.

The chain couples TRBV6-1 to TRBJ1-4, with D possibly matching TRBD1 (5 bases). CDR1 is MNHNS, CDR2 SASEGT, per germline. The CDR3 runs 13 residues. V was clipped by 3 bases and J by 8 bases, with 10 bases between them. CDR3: CASSDREGEKLFF. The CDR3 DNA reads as TGTGCCAGCAGTGACAGGGAGGGAGAAAAACTGTTTTTT.

CDR3 loop: CASSDRLGGYTF. The DNA of the CDR3 is TGTGCCAGCAGCGACAGGTTGGGGGGCTACACCTTC. The chain employs TRBV9 and TRBJ1-2, with D possibly being TRBD1 (5 bases). Trimming pared 3 bases from V and 8 bases from J, leaving 11 bases between. CDR3 length: 12 amino acids. Per the germline V gene, CDR1 is SGDLS and CDR2 is YYNGEE. The full variable domain, with the rest looked up from reference TRBV9 and TRBJ1-2, is DSGVTQTPKHLITATGQRVTLRCSPRSGDLSVYWYQQSLDQGLQFLIQYYNGEERAKGNILERFSAQQFPDLHSELNLSSLELGDSALYFCASSDRLGGYTFGSGTRLTVV.

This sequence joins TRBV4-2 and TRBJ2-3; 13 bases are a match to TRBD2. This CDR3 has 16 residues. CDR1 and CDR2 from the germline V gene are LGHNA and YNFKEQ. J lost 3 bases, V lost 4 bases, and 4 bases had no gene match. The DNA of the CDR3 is TGTGCCAGCAGCCTCGAACTAGCGGGGGGGACAGATACGCAGTATTTT. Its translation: CASSLELAGGTDTQYF.

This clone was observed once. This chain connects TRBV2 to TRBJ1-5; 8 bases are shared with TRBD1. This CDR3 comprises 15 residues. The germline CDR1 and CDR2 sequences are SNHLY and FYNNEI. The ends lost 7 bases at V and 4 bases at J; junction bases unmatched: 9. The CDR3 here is CASKTRTGTNQPQHF. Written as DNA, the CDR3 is TGTGCCAGCAAGACTAGGACAGGGACTAATCAGCCCCAGCATTTT.

CDR3 sequence reads: CASSFAGNSQGTEAFF. In nucleotides, the CDR3 is TGCGCCAGCAGCTTCGCAGGGAATAGTCAGGGCACTGAAGCTTTCTTT. V usage is TRBV5-1 and J usage is TRBJ1-1; weak D call: TRBD1 (5 bases). This CDR3 region has 16 residues. Germline CDR1 is SGHRS and CDR2 is YFSETQ. Trimming left V 2 bases short and J 4 bases short, with 18 bases between.

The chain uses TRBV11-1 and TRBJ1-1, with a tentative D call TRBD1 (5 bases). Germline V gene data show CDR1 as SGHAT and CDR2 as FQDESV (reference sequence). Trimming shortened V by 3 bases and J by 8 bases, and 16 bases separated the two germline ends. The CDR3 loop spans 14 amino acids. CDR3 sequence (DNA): TGTGCCAGCAGCTTTCTCGGCAGGGCAACCGAAGCTTTCTTT. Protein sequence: CASSFLGRATEAFF.

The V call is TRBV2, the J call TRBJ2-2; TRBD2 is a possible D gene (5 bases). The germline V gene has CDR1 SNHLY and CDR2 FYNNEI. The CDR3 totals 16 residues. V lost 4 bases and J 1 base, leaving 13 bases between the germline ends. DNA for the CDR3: TGTGCCAGCAGTGCCGCGACTACTCTGAACACCGGGGAGCTGTTTTTT. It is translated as CASSAATTLNTGELFF.

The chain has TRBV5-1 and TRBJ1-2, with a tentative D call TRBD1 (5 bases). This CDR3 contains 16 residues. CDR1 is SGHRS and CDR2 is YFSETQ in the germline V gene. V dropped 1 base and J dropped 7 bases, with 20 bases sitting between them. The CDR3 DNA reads TGCGCCAGCAGCTTGACCGGGGGGTCCAGCTCTGGTGGCTACACCTTC. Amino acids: CASSLTGGSSSGGYTF.

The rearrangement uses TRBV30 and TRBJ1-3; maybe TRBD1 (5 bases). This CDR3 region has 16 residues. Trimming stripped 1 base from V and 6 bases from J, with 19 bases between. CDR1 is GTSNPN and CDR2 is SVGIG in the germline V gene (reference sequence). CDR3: CAWSAPRRGRENTIYF. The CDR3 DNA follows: TGTGCCTGGAGTGCCCCCCGTCGGGGGAGGGAAAACACCATATATTTT.